This TCR beta chain derives from a study of beta chain features in type 1 diabetes. Study results and limitations: More deletions and fewer insertions at VDJ junctions were found in patients with type 1 diabetes.

Reverse transcribing all isolated RNA meant expressed TCRB transcripts were sequenced. Produced via immunoSEQ multiplex PCR; TCRdb's table is partial and in-frame only. The table shows about 42,000 clones, with roughly 50% occurring only once. V was pared by 3 bases and J by 1 base, with 9 bases between. CDR1 is KGHSH, CDR2 LQKENI, per germline. The CDR3 loop spans 14 amino acids. This clone has just a few counts. Its antigen is still unknown. The chain couples TRBV18 to TRBJ1-1; D is possibly TRBD1 (6 bases). This receptor was identified in a woman between 25 and 40 years old in good health. The specimen sequenced was stem cell memory CD4+ T cells from blood. The CDR3 is CASSPGQSNTEAFF. The DNA of the CDR3 is TGTGCCAGCTCACCCGGACAGTCGAACACTGAAGCTTTCTTT.